Included here is one TCR beta chain sequence, with context. Its cognate antigen has yet to be identified. No much larger clone is present one base from it, and per-base qualities are unavailable. The library relied on 5' RACE. The reads were generated on an Illumina HiSeq 2000. TCRdb itself trimmed the public reads at Q25 with fastp, ran MiXCR and retained productive beta chains. Duplicate CDR3 protein sequences are folded into a single record with the most common DNA and genes. Counted in this sample were fewer than 1,500 distinct CDR3 sequences; around 7.2% of them appeared once. Of the sample, 10% to 15% is held by the ten largest clones. Clipping removes 7 bases from V and 5 bases from J, with 8 as the unmatched junction base count. CDR1 and CDR2 were assigned from the germline V gene as ENHRY and SYGVKD. The CDR3 goes from the cysteine to the phenylalanine over 13 residues. Only the CDR3 portion is preserved as DNA: 39 bases, with reading frame beginning at the first base.

The data are from a study (dated by TCRdb to about 2016). Study-wide context: The research examined where HIV persistence comes from in people whose immune systems controlled HIV infection without treatment.

Sequences were obtained from central memory T cells from blood PBMCs. What the cell subset or site label conveys for this sample: central memory CD4+ T cells. The rearrangement combines TRBV10-3 with TRBJ2-7, with 7 bases matching TRBD1. The sequence was collected from a male donor with HIV. Read as DNA, the sequence is TGTGCCATCAAGACCGGGACAGATAACGAGCAGTACTTC. The translation is CAIKTGTDNEQYF.